The present TCR beta chain was sequenced within a study of T cells in Graves' hyperthyroidism and ophthalmopathy. Study background: Upon initial diagnosis and before any treatment, peripheral blood was collected. Broader study findings: Blood also carried most thyroid clonotypes expanded above 0.001. Ophthalmopathy got predicted by the model a median around 6.6 months before its onset.

PBMCs were sourced from approximately 9.3 ml fresh peripheral blood. Researchers took RNA transcripts and amplified the TCR beta CDR3 regions from them. RT-PCR in the first round (using the HTBI primer set) targeted the TCR CDR3. TCRdb reprocessed the multiplex PCR reads with MiXCR, giving one entry per CDR3 protein. The sample consists of a few hundred thousand distinct CDR3 sequences, 20% of them appearing once. Comment on this clonotype: Antigen: not known.

The CDR3 runs 15 residues. V was clipped by 0 bases and J by 1 base, with 9 bases between them. Germline CDR1 MGHRA, CDR2 YSYEKL. This chain connects TRBV4-1 to TRBJ2-5; the D is unclear. This TCR derives from a man younger than 35 with Graves' hyperthyroidism. Input material: blood. CDR3 sequence reads: CASSQDEVPQETQYF. DNA for the CDR3: TGCGCCAGCAGCCAAGACGAGGTCCCCCAAGAGACCCAGTACTTC.